Detailed here is one T cell receptor beta chain. Its target is unknown. Profiled with immunoSEQ multiplex PCR; TCRdb holds only in-frame clones, not every one. The sample records some 200,000 clones, 85% to 95% being singletons. This sample is drawn from a study of cytomegalovirus exposure and HLA in healthy donors. Overall study findings and caveats: Generally TCR sequences proved uncommon, though certain public TCRs appeared in numerous donors. The classifier reportedly diagnosed cytomegalovirus status with high sensitivity and specificity.

The approximately 120-subject validation cohort, separate from the approximately 670-subject first cohort, included the donors. Sample: PBMCs. The sequence was collected from a woman under 30 in good health and CMV-seronegative.

The CDR3 nucleotides are TGTGCCAGCAGCCCTTTACAGGGGGCTCGGCAGCCCCAGCATTTT. It encodes CASSPLQGARQPQHF. The chain employs TRBV7-8 and TRBJ1-5; TRBD1 matches at 9 bases. With 5 bases clipped from V and 7 bases from J, the junction kept 9 bases outside the gene matches. CDR3 length: 15 amino acids. The germline V gene encodes CDR1 SGHVS and CDR2 FQNEAQ.